This T cell receptor beta chain was identified during a study of blood T cell repertoires in COVID-19. Study-wide context: COVID-19 samples from acute and convalescent phases originated in the United States, Italy and Spain. Nucleic acid was either cDNA or gDNA, and it came from T cells, B-cell-depleted T cells, or PBMCs.

In the original workflow: Researchers report that nucleated cell counts were estimated from reference gene primer amplification. TCRdb's copy holds only in-frame clones and misses some; the assay was immunoSEQ multiplex PCR. V, J and clone size derive from that table, while D and trimming were established from the DNA sequence. This table holds more than 250,000 clones, about 87% found once. The receptor was isolated from a woman aged 25 to 45 with COVID-19, enrolled during active disease. The sequenced sample consisted of peripheral blood.

CDR3 in amino acids: CASSFWDKNTGELFF. The CDR3 bases are TGTGCCAGCAGCTTCTGGGACAAGAACACCGGGGAGCTGTTTTTT. This chain connects TRBV11-3 to TRBJ2-2; weak D call: TRBD1 (6 bases). This CDR3 is built from 15 residues. From germline, CDR1 is SGHNT and CDR2 YENEEA. Trimming shortened V by 3 bases and J by 1 base, and 9 bases separated the two germline ends.